This T cell receptor beta chain was profiled in a study of blood T cell repertoires in COVID-19. Method: immunoSEQ multiplex PCR; TCRdb's copy keeps in-frame clones and lacks some. The table shows approximately 220,000 clones, with less than 90% occurring only once. V lost 7 bases and J 4 bases, leaving 14 bases between the germline ends. Germline V lookup: CDR1 MDHEN, CDR2 SYDVKM. This CDR3 is 14 amino acids long. Specimen: PBMCs or T cells enriched from blood (not recorded which). The chain employs TRBV28 and TRBJ1-3, with D possibly being TRBD1 (6 bases). The clonotype was recovered from a woman aged 25 to 45 who had been exposed to COVID-19. The CDR3 loop reads CASTRPQGGNTIYF. The CDR3 coding sequence is TGTGCCAGCACTCGACCGCAGGGGGGAAACACCATATATTTT.